This T cell receptor (beta chain) was captured in a study of cytomegalovirus exposure and HLA in healthy donors. Study observations and caveats: A later look showed TCR association rates differing by HLA locus, highest for DRB1 and lowest for HLA-C. Earlier analysis yielded a pattern in which most TCR beta V segments were productive about 90% or about 30% of the time.

Primers for the PCR totalled 60 Vbeta and 13 Jbeta. Libraries were prepared by immunoSEQ multiplex PCR; TCRdb keeps only in-frame clonotypes and omits some of them. The table shows about 110,000 clones, with over 70% occurring only once. Donors had nominal health at sampling but likely had unrecorded immune exposures. CDR1 is ENHRY, CDR2 SYGVKD, per germline. CDR3 length equals 14 residues. After removal of 6 bases from V and 5 bases from J, the junction contained 6 bases not matched to a gene. A remark on this clone: Its antigen remains unidentified.

The sequence was obtained from a man younger than 45 in good health and CMV-seronegative. The chain combines TRBV10-3 with TRBJ2-5; the match to TRBD2 covers 10 bases. What was sequenced was PBMCs. The CDR3 nucleotides read TGTGCCATCAGGGGACTAGCGACCGAGGAGACCCAGTACTTC. Its translation: CAIRGLATEETQYF.